This T cell receptor (beta chain) was profiled in a study of cytomegalovirus exposure and HLA in healthy donors (dated by TCRdb to 2015 to 2018). Some background on the complete study: An earlier analysis of several hundred of the donors reported roughly 270 Gb of sequence data and approximately 110 million unique TCR beta sequences from roughly 180 million T cells. A later genetic analysis took genome-wide SNP genotypes for about three fifths of the 666 donors and used that subset as a discovery cohort. The aim of the study was to test whether cataloging public T cell receptors could identify signatures of past pathogen exposure. Donor age, sex, ethnicity and CMV serostatus were collected together with the repertoire data. Every repertoire in the discovery cohort had been generated on one and the same sequencing platform. The genetic ancestry cluster associated with self-reported Caucasian donors included 81% of the approximately 430 genotyped donors. In an earlier analysis of over 550 of the donors, high-throughput TCR beta sequencing was used to judge whether each TCR beta V gene segment behaved as functional or pseudogenic. The study used immunosequencing to profile the T cell repertoires of several hundred subjects and linked those repertoires to cytomegalovirus serostatus. Because of strong linkage in the cohort, a few DR-DQ haplotypes were treated as single units for association and clustering. HLA typing included class I and class II loci at four-digit resolution. Rather than drawing on any new phenotypic data, the later analysis identified candidate immune exposures from TCR beta sequences and the way those sequences occurred across donors. Across some 400 genotyped donors of the cohort, an average of roughly 250,000 unique TCR beta nucleotide sequences per donor were sequenced, and 15% to 20% of those sequences were non-productive. To study patterns of TCR occurrence, a later analysis re-analyzed previously published TCR beta repertoires from 550 to 800 donors and added high-resolution HLA genotyping. High-throughput TCR immunosequencing, statistical association of individual TCRs with disease status, and machine learning were combined to predict cytomegalovirus infection status. The number of typed donors differed by locus: 629-630 for A, B, C, DRB1 and DQB1; about 520 for DQA1; some 590 for DPA1; and some 450 for DPB1. An early release that covered 500 to 800 HLA-typed donors contained about 300 gigabases of sequencing data and tens of millions of unique TCR sequences. In addition to the first cohort of 500 to 850 subjects, a separate validation cohort of over 90 different subjects was used.

Turning to this clone: Its specific antigen is unknown. Base qualities are not provided; no much larger clone lies one nucleotide away.

The cohort consisted of approximately 690 healthy bone marrow donors. Cohort members were all nominally healthy when sampled, although unrecorded immune exposures were likely present. The donor was CMV seronegative and belonged to the group of more than 300 seronegative cohort members. A peripheral blood sample was provided by each donor, and peripheral blood mononuclear cells were used for TCR beta sequencing. The Qiagen DNeasy Blood Extraction Kit was used to extract genomic DNA from the blood cell samples. Counted from cysteine to phenylalanine, this CDR3 has 17 amino acids. CDR3 DNA only is kept here, 51 bases in frame from base 1. V gives up 0 bases and J gives up 1 base, and the segment between their germline ends measures 15 bases. Sequences MGHRA (CDR1) and YSYEKL (CDR2) are obtained from the germline V gene. On the study overall, not on this receptor specifically: The authors suggested that the approach could potentially be extended to other disease states and immunological phenotypes. An earlier analysis of approximately 540 of the donors showed that most TCR beta V segments appeared in productive rearrangements either about 87% or about 30% of the time, which broadly matched IMGT annotations. Linkage disequilibrium might explain the correlated functional status among segregating V segments, but an unknown experimental factor could not be excluded. A later analysis associated some 17,000 TCR beta sequences with specific HLA alleles at a false discovery rate of 0.05. Some 15 rarely observed V segments, including chromosome 9 orphons, were excluded from the earlier analysis of a few hundred of the donors because counts were too low. The only immune exposure information available for the cohort was CMV serostatus. In vitro tests confirmed that a few of the cytomegalovirus-associated TCR beta chains recognize cytomegalovirus antigens. The 87-base-pair reads could not distinguish some IMGT-functional V segments, including TRBV6-2 and TRBV6-3, so those segments were excluded. A cluster of highly shared sequence variants was judged likely to represent a technical artifact of the sequencing pipeline. V-gene and J-gene trimming of TCR beta chains was associated with a missense DCLRE1C variant in a later genetic analysis, and the association was replicated in an independent cohort. In a later analysis, several top co-occurrence clusters were reported to appear linked to parvovirus B19, influenza, CMV and Epstein-Barr virus. When HLA alleles, especially DR and DQ, strongly co-occurred, attributing TCR associations to individual alleles was difficult. Presence/absence analyses assumed roughly uniform sequencing depth across donors, an assumption that may not hold. This cohort had only TCR beta chains sequenced, and the lack of alpha or paired-chain data limited which features could be detected. In a later analysis, the rate of TCR association differed among HLA loci, with DRB1 alleles having the most associated TCRs and HLA-C alleles having the fewest. While some public TCRs were present in many individuals, most TCR sequences turned up only very rarely across donors. The study listed 150 to 200 TCR beta chains as associated with cytomegalovirus. In a later genetic analysis, fewer N-insertions in productive TCRs were reported among donors in an Asian-associated ancestry cluster than the roughly 640-donor mean. In both the original and validation cohorts, the classifier was reported to diagnose cytomegalovirus status with high specificity and sensitivity. A later analysis found that HLA-associated TCR beta chains were more clonally expanded and had lower generation probabilities than equally common non-associated chains. According to a later analysis, most CMV-associated TCR beta chains appeared to be HLA-restricted, and the HLA associations seemed to be driven largely by CMV exposure. A further reported finding was that TCR beta sequences accurately predicted the HLA-A and HLA-B alleles for most subjects in the first cohort. HLA typing was unavailable for some donors at each locus, so association tests used only the typed subset.

Libraries were built with the immunoSEQ multiplex PCR assay. The multiplex PCR relied on a mix of 60 forward primers for TCR Vbeta segments and 13 reverse primers for TCR Jbeta segments. The CDR3 region of rearranged TCR beta genes was amplified from genomic DNA by a multiplex PCR assay. The amplified TCR beta libraries were sequenced on the Illumina HiSeq System as 87-base-pair reads. Under the source paper's analysis protocol: Across the 500 to 750 repertoires, a later analysis counted about 81 million unique TCR beta chains, 8.5 million to 12 million of which were shared by at least two donors. To remove PCR and sequencing errors, raw reads were error-corrected and collapsed into unique sequences using a nearest-neighbor algorithm that merged closely related sequences. Alignment of CDR3 sequences to IMGT reference sequences was used to assign V, D and J gene segments. Each retained sequence needed at least a six-nucleotide match to both a V gene segment and a J gene segment. Rearrangements were called productive when the CDR3 lacked stop codons and stayed in frame with V and J; all others were non-productive. Following IMGT convention, CDR3 was defined as the stretch from the second conserved V-encoded cysteine to the conserved J-encoded phenylalanine. The earlier analysis of 587 of the donors excluded sequences that lacked an unambiguous match to a single V gene segment. In an earlier analysis of some 590 of the donors, a V segment was called functional when productive rearrangements were above 56.7%, and segregating when the standard deviation between donors exceeded 5%. To diagnose cytomegalovirus status from the catalog of TCR beta chain sequences, a statistical classification framework was built. A later analysis assigned V and J genes by comparing TCR nucleotide sequences with IMGT/GENE-DB human TR gene sequences. Using the TCRdist pipeline, a later analysis assigned CDR3 sequences along with most-parsimonious VDJ recombination scenarios. In a later analysis, every TCR beta chain was defined by the combination of its CDR3 amino acid sequence and its V-gene family, and reads without a unique V-gene family were dropped. As a way to deal with suspected cross-contamination and a sequencing artifact, a later analysis dropped 640 or so nucleotide sequences that were highly shared and had low generation probability. For each public chain, a later analysis derived a clonal expansion index from normalized ranks of inferred template counts within each repertoire. In a later analysis, generation probabilities were computed using a VDJ recombination model fitted to out-of-frame rearrangements, and the results were checked against IGoR. A later analysis scored TCR-TCR, TCR-HLA and TCR-CMV co-occurrence with hypergeometric tests, applying a repertoire-size bias correction to TCR pairs. To estimate false discovery rates, a later analysis permuted the HLA or CMV assignments 20 times. A later analysis grouped co-occurring TCRs with DBSCAN, adding TCRdist sequence similarity when clustering within HLA-allele-positive subsets. Repertoires with fewer than 30,000 or more than 120,000 public chains were left out of co-occurrence clustering, as were roughly five repertoires with anomalous nucleotide sharing. In TCRdb, the immuneACCESS table is reduced to in-frame sequences with V and J assigned. These tables do not hold every clone; where another copy was compared, an unresolved V gene accounts for under half, and the others remain unexplained. V and J calls and clone size are as listed in that table; D and trimming were resolved from the DNA. The sample data list about 210,000 clones, and 75% to 80% of these were observed just once. The biggest ten clones account for approximately 2% of the sample.

The receptor's source is a male donor in good health and CMV-seronegative. The chain is encoded by TRBV4-1 joined to TRBJ1-1; TRBD1 is a weak D gene call, 6 bases matching. The source material was PBMCs. The nucleotides are TGCGCCAGCAGCCAAGATGGAGGAGGACAGCGGAACACTGAAGCTTTCTTT. Translated, it gives CASSQDGGGQRNTEAFF.